What follows describes a single TCR beta chain. Its cognate antigen is unknown. This entry is derived from a study of T-cell memory formation after mild COVID-19. At the level of the study: There were largely donor-specific TCR clusters.

Study observations and caveats: Clones contracting day 15 to 85 were balanced CD4/CD8; later expanders leaned CD4+. The finding that pre-infection memory included some responding clones suggested that cross-reactive memory joined.

The CDR3 runs 15 residues. Trimming pared 4 bases from V and 1 base from J, leaving 11 bases between. The V gene's germline CDR1 is SEHNR and CDR2 FQNEAQ (reference sequence). Each CDR3 protein is one row after TCRdb ran MiXCR on the 5' RACE reads. The data show about 250,000 distinct CDR3 sequences, 15% to 17% seen once. This TCR was recovered from an adult woman who had mild COVID-19 (a few samples of this study predate the infection). Cell type and time point are not known. V and J are TRBV7-9 and TRBJ1-3; D is perhaps TRBD1 (5 bases). What was sequenced was PBMCs or a T cell subset sorted from them (not recorded which). CDR3 in DNA: TGTGCCAGCAGCTCCAACCCAGGGTCTGGAAACACCATATATTTT. Residues: CASSSNPGSGNTIYF.